This TCR beta chain was sequenced for a study of blood T cell repertoires in COVID-19. For the study at large: From the United States, Italy and Spain came samples of acute and convalescent COVID-19. Sources were T cells, B-cell-depleted T cells, or PBMCs; the material itself was cDNA or gDNA.

Trimming removed 4 bases from V and 5 bases from J; junction bases left unmatched: 3. Germline V gene sequence: CDR1 MGHRA, CDR2 YSYEKL. The CDR3 spans 15 residues. Methods used by the authors: Reference gene primer amplification gave nucleated cell count estimates. Profiled with immunoSEQ multiplex PCR; TCRdb holds only in-frame clones, not every one. The V and J calls and clone size are taken from that table; D and trimming were inferred from the DNA. Among 95,000 to 100,000 clones listed, approximately 80% were seen once. This rearrangement joins TRBV4-1 to TRBJ2-1, with 12 bases fitting TRBD1. The sequence derives from a human donor in a cohort sampled during active COVID-19. The sample comprised peripheral blood. The CDR3 nucleotides are TGCGCCAGCAGCCGGGGACAGGGGGCCAACAATGAGCAGTTCTTC. This encodes CASSRGQGANNEQFF.